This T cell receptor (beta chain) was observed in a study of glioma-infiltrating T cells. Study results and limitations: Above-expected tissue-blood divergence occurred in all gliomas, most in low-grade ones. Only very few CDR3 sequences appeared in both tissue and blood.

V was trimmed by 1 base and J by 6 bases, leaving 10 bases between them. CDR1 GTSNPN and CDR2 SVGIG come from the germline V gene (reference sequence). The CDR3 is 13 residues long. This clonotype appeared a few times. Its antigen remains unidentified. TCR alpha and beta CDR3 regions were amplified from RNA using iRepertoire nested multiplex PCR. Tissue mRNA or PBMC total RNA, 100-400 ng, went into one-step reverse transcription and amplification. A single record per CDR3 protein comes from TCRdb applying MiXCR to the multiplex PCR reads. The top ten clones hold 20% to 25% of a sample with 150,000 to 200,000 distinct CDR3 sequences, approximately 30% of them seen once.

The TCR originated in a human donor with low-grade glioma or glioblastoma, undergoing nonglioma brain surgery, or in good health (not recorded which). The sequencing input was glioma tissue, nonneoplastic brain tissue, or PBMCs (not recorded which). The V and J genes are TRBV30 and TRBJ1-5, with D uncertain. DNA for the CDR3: TGTGCCTGGAGTGCCTTAGTTCGTCAGCCCCAGCATTTT. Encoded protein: CAWSALVRQPQHF. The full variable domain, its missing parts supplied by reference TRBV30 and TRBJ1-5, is SQTIHQWPATLVQPVGSPLSLECTVEGTSNPNLYWYRQAAGRGLQLLFYSVGIGQISSEVPQNLSASRPQDRQFILSSKKLLLSDSGFYLCAWSALVRQPQHFGDGTRLSIL.